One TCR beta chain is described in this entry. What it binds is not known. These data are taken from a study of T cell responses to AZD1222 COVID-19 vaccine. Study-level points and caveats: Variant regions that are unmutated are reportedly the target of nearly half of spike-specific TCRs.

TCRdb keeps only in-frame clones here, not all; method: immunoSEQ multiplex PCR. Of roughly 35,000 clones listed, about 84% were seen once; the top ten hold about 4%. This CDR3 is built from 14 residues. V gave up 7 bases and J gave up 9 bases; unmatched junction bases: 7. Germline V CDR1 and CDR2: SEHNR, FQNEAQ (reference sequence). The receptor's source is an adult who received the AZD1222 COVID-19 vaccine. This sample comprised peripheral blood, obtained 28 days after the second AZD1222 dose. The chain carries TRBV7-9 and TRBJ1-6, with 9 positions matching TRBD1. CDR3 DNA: TGTGCCAGCACCTTGCGACAGGGGGGTTCACCCCTCCACTTT. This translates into CASTLRQGGSPLHF.